This T cell receptor beta chain was retrieved from a study of T-cell reconstitution after alpha-beta-depleted transplantation in children. The CDR3 length is 17 residues. CDR1 SGHVS and CDR2 FQNEAQ come from the germline V gene. The V and J ends lost 0 bases and 8 bases respectively, with 20 bases between them. For TCRbeta, the library was prepared with unique molecular identifiers. Each CDR3 protein is one row after TCRdb ran MiXCR on the PCR reads. The data hold about 980,000 distinct CDR3 sequences, with roughly 31% observed a single time. Study conclusions and caveats: After one year, T-cell counts and TCRbeta diversity mostly came from new T cells. There were reportedly several hundred expanded graft clones from which alpha-beta T cells came about two months after transplant.

To note about this clonotype: Its target is not known.

The receptor was derived from a boy less than two years old who had a stem cell transplant for SCID, so the T cells may come from the graft donor. This material consisted of PBMCs, mostly from graft donor cells, taken 360 days after TCRalphabeta/CD19-depleted stem cell transplant. This sequence joins TRBV7-8 and TRBJ2-1; D tentatively fits TRBD1 or TRBD2 (5 bases each). The CDR3 DNA is TGTGCCAGCAGCTTAGCTGGGATGAGAGCCCTGGGGGATGAGCAGTTCTTC. Its protein product is CASSLAGMRALGDEQFF. Full variable domain (missing parts from reference TRBV7-8 and TRBJ2-1): GAGVSQSPRYKVAKRGQDVALRCDPISGHVSLFWYQQALGQGPEFLTYFQNEAQLDKSGLPSDRFFAERPEGSVSTLKIQRTQQEDSAVYLCASSLAGMRALGDEQFFGPGTRLTVL.